These 5 T cell receptor beta chains share one sample of origin, sequenced in a study of shared clonotypes between healthy human individuals. The data were produced by immunoSEQ multiplex PCR, yet TCRdb's version contains in-frame clones alone and is incomplete. The table records under 650,000 clones, about 95% of them present only once. Sequenced material: naive CD4+ T cells sorted from blood. Subset reported: CD45RA+ positively selected. These receptors were obtained from a woman younger than 45 in good health.

The CDR3 DNA is TGTGCCAGCAGTGCCCTCTCTCCAGCGGGAGCTTACAATGAGCAGTTCTTC. Translating it yields CASSALSPAGAYNEQFF. The chain recombines TRBV25-1 with TRBJ2-1; 8 bases agree with TRBD2. V lost 4 bases, J lost 4 bases, and 12 bases stayed unmatched. This CDR3 has 17 amino acids. Germline lookup yields CDR1 MGHDK and CDR2 SYGVNS.

This clone was counted once. This rearrangement joins TRBV9 to TRBJ2-5; a possible D gene is TRBD2 (6 bases). The CDR3 sequence is 16 residues long. Germline assignment: CDR1 SGDLS and CDR2 YYNGEE. Between the trimmed V and J ends, which lost 3 bases and 0 bases, there was a span of 15 bases. This CDR3 reads CASSAFGGQDQETQYF. The CDR3 region has the DNA TGTGCCAGCAGCGCCTTCGGAGGGCAGGACCAAGAGACCCAGTACTTC. The variable domain in full, completed from reference TRBV9 and TRBJ2-5, reads DSGVTQTPKHLITATGQRVTLRCSPRSGDLSVYWYQQSLDQGLQFLIQYYNGEERAKGNILERFSAQQFPDLHSELNLSSLELGDSALYFCASSAFGGQDQETQYFGPGTRLLVL.

The CDR3 loop is CASSLDLAGESYNEQFF. CDR3 sequence (DNA): TGTGCCAGCAGCTTAGACTTAGCGGGAGAGTCCTACAATGAGCAGTTCTTC. The chain combines TRBV11-3 with TRBJ2-1, with 9 bases aligning to TRBD2. J gave up 1 base and V 0 bases, and 4 bases lay outside the gene matches. The CDR3 totals 17 residues. Looked up from germline, CDR1 is SGHNT and CDR2 is YENEEA.

The chain is built from TRBV28 and TRBJ2-5, with a possible D match to TRBD1 (6 bases). Germline V gene sequence: CDR1 MDHEN, CDR2 SYDVKM. V was clipped by 3 bases and J by 2 bases, with 13 bases between them. The CDR3 length is 15 residues. In DNA form, the CDR3 reads TGTGCCAGCAGTTTGAACGTCGGACAGCAAGAGACCCAGTACTTC. Encoded protein: CASSLNVGQQETQYF.

The V gene is TRBV5-4, the J gene TRBJ2-3, with 7 bases fitting TRBD1. The germline V gene encodes CDR1 SGHNT and CDR2 YYREEE (reference sequence). The CDR3 extends over 14 amino acids. V gave up 4 bases and J gave up 2 bases; unmatched junction bases: 4. The CDR3: CASSAGTATDTQYF. In nucleotides, the CDR3 is TGTGCCAGCAGCGCAGGGACAGCCACAGATACGCAGTATTTT.